Presented here are 16 T cell receptor beta chains from one specimen sequenced in a study of cytomegalovirus exposure and HLA in healthy donors. Researchers ran the PCR with 60 Vbeta and 13 Jbeta primers. Sequenced by immunoSEQ multiplex PCR; TCRdb stores in-frame clones only, minus some. The sample carries about 130,000 clones, approximately 80% recorded once. Material: PBMCs. The source is a man between 35 and 55 years old in good health and CMV-seronegative.

The J gene is TRBJ2-1, the V gene TRBV7-9, with TRBD2 identical over 12 bases. With 4 bases clipped from V and 2 bases from J, the junction kept 3 bases outside the gene matches. The germline CDR1 and CDR2 sequences are SEHNR and FQNEAQ (reference sequence). This CDR3 has 16 residues. The CDR3 DNA is TGTGCCAGCAGCTCGTGGACTAGCGGGGCCTACAATGAGCAGTTCTTC. Its protein product is CASSSWTSGAYNEQFF.

This rearrangement joins TRBV28 to TRBJ1-2; D is ambiguous. The CDR3 is 15 amino acids. Germline assignment: CDR1 MDHEN and CDR2 SYDVKM. With 5 bases removed from V and 5 bases from J, the gap between germline ends came to 18 bases. CDR3 coding DNA: TGTGCCAGCAGTCCCCCGGGAGGGCGCGGGTATGGCTACACCTTC. This codes for CASSPPGGRGYGYTF.

This chain links TRBV2 with TRBJ1-5; 8 bases fit TRBD1. Per the germline V gene, CDR1 is SNHLY and CDR2 is FYNNEI. The CDR3 is made up of 11 amino acids. The ends lost 5 bases at V and 11 bases at J; junction bases unmatched: 2. The CDR3 nucleotides read TGTGCCAGCAGTTTGGACAGGGCCCAGCATTTT. Translating it yields CASSLDRAQHF.

This chain links TRBV19 with TRBJ2-5, with a possible D match to TRBD1 (5 bases). The assigned J gene may be wrong: the sequence end matches TRBJ2-7 better. CDR1 is LNHDA and CDR2 is SQIVND in the germline V gene (reference sequence). The CDR3 runs to 15 residues. The CDR3 region has the DNA TGTGCCAGTAGTTCCCGACAGCCCCCCTCCTACGAGCAGTACTTC. This codes for CASSSRQPPSYEQYF.

The rearrangement links TRBV6-5 to TRBJ2-5; TRBD1 might be the D (5 bases). Germline assignment: CDR1 MNHEY and CDR2 SVGAGI. The CDR3 spans 14 residues. V lost 4 bases and J 2 bases, leaving 11 bases between the germline ends. CDR3 in DNA: TGTGCCAGCAGTTTATGGGCAGGGCAAGAGACCCAGTACTTC. The encoded protein is CASSLWAGQETQYF.

The V and J genes are TRBV25-1 and TRBJ1-6, with D possibly TRBD1 on 5 matching bases. Germline-derived CDR1 and CDR2 are MGHDK and SYGVNS. The CDR3 has 15 residues. Trimming took off 4 bases at V and 9 bases at J, with 16 bases between the two ends. The CDR3 DNA is TGTGCCAGCAGTGCCACCTCAGGGATTCCTTCACCCCTCCACTTT. Residues: CASSATSGIPSPLHF.

This rearrangement joins TRBV6-5 to TRBJ2-7; a possible D gene is TRBD1 (6 bases). Per germline, CDR1 MNHEY and CDR2 SVGAGI. Trimming shortened V by 2 bases and J by 2 bases, and 10 bases separated the two germline ends. This CDR3 is 14 amino acids long. The chain's CDR3 is CASSYRDTTYEQYF. The CDR3 bases are TGTGCCAGCAGTTACCGGGACACTACCTACGAGCAGTACTTC.

The chain has TRBV27 and TRBJ2-3; D unclear. The V gene's germline CDR1 is MNHEY and CDR2 SMNVEV (reference sequence). This CDR3 spans 17 amino acids. The ends were cut back, 5 bases at V and 6 bases at J, with 24 bases in the middle. The CDR3 region has the DNA TGTGCCAGCAGTCGTGTGAGGCCCTCCGGTTTCCCCGATACGCAGTATTTT. It yields the protein CASSRVRPSGFPDTQYF.

The rearrangement uses TRBV5-4 and TRBJ2-5, with D possibly being TRBD1 (5 bases). V was pared by 4 bases and J by 2 bases, with 15 bases between. The germline gives CDR1 SGHNT, CDR2 YYREEE (reference sequence). This CDR3 spans 15 amino acids. CDR3 DNA: TGTGCCAGCAGCCCGTCATCCAGGGTTCAAGAGACCCAGTACTTC. As protein: CASSPSSRVQETQYF.

V and J are TRBV4-1 and TRBJ1-2; D is uncertain. Germline assignment: CDR1 MGHRA and CDR2 YSYEKL. This CDR3 spans 15 amino acids. The V end lost 1 base, the J end lost 3 bases, and 12 bases lay between the germline ends. Here the CDR3 DNA reads TGCGCCAGCAGCCAAGGGCAGGTCCTCCACTATGGCTACACCTTC. It codes for CASSQGQVLHYGYTF.

The chain joins TRBV21-1 to TRBJ2-7; the table gives TRBD2 as D, unverified against the DNA. TRBV21-1 counts as a pseudogene. This CDR3 contains 11 residues. The CDR3 sequence: CASSRGYEQYF. The CDR3 coding sequence is TGTGCCAGCTCACGGGGATACGAGCAGTACTTC.

V usage is TRBV5-4 and J usage is TRBJ2-1; D might be TRBD2 (5 bases). Trimming cost V 2 bases and J 15 bases, with 15 bases left between them. Looked up from germline, CDR1 is SGHNT and CDR2 is YYREEE (reference sequence). The CDR3 is 12 residues long. The chain's CDR3 is CASSFLAGDVFF. The CDR3 DNA follows: TGTGCCAGCAGCTTTTTGGCGGGTGATGTGTTCTTC.

The V call is TRBV28, the J call TRBJ2-5; 9 nucleotides agree with TRBD1. Per germline, CDR1 MDHEN and CDR2 SYDVKM. The CDR3 is 15 amino acids. V trimming: 7 bases; J trimming: 5 bases; junction bases outside the gene matches: 11. The CDR3 loop is CASNYLDRGRETQYF. CDR3 nucleotides: TGTGCCAGCAACTACCTGGACAGGGGACGGGAGACCCAGTACTTC.

The chain links TRBV27 to TRBJ2-3, with D unclear. CDR3 length: 15 amino acids. Germline assignment: CDR1 MNHEY and CDR2 SMNVEV (reference sequence). Trimming took 1 base from V and 2 from J, leaving 10 bases between them. The CDR3 reads CASSLFNSFTDTQYF. CDR3 bases: TGTGCCAGCAGTTTATTCAACTCATTCACAGATACGCAGTATTTT.

This chain joins TRBV20-1 and TRBJ1-2; D might be TRBD1 (6 bases). This CDR3 is built from 11 residues. Per germline, CDR1 DFQATT and CDR2 SNEGSKA (reference sequence). V was pared by 6 bases and J by 9 bases, with 14 bases between. The CDR3 region is CSASLRGSYTF. CDR3 DNA: TGCAGTGCGTCACTCAGGGGCAGCTACACCTTC.

This clone was seen a handful of times. The rearrangement links TRBV5-6 to TRBJ2-7; 10 bases are shared with TRBD1. Germline loops: CDR1 SGHDT, CDR2 YYEEEE. The CDR3 sequence is 14 residues long. The J segment lost 5 bases and the V segment lost 2 bases, leaving 4 bases of the junction unmatched. The CDR3 region has the DNA TGTGCCAGCAGCTTCCGAGGGACAGGGGACGAGCAGTACTTC. This gives the protein CASSFRGTGDEQYF.